This T cell receptor (beta chain) came from a study of shared clonotypes between healthy human individuals. The sample holds many counts of this clone. Its target is not known. Whole-study results and caveats: In several donors, about 5% of naive CD4 clonotypes appeared in common. Clonotype sharing levels among donors were expected to vary with sequencing depth. Large depth notwithstanding, sorted-subset sequencing proved incomplete by rarefaction.

Genomic DNA of every subset was divided equally among multiple immunoSEQ plates. Assay used: immunoSEQ multiplex PCR; TCRdb lists only in-frame clones, some missing. Here the sample spans some 660,000 clones, about 80% being singletons. This TCR derives from a woman in her 30s in good health. Input material: memory CD4+ T cells sorted from blood. Subset noted: CD45RA-negative fraction.

CDR3 sequence reads: CASSQGRTGGTDTQYF. The CDR3 DNA sequence: TGTGCCAGCAGCCAAGGCCGGACAGGGGGCACAGATACGCAGTATTTT. This chain uses TRBV7-6 with TRBJ2-3; 9 positions match TRBD1. Per the germline V gene, CDR1 is SGHVS and CDR2 is FNYEAQ. This CDR3 has 16 residues. V lost 5 bases, J lost 1 base, and 7 bases stayed unmatched.